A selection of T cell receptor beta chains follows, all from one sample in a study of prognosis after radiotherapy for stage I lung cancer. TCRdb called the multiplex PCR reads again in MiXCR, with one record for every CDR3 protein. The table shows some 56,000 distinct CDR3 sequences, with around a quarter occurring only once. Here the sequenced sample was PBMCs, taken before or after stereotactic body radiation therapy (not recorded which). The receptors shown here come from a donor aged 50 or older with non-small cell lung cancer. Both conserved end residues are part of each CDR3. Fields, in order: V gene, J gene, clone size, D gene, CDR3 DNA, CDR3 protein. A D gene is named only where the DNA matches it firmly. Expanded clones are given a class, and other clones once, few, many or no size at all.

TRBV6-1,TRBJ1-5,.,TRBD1,TGTGCCAGCATCTCAGGGACAGGGAGGGGGGCTAATCAGCCCCAGCATTTT,CASISGTGRGANQPQHF
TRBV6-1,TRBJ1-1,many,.,TGTGCCAGCAGTGTGAGGGACACTGAAGCTTTCTTT,CASSVRDTEAFF
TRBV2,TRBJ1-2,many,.,TGTGCCAGCACGTGGACAGCGAACTATGGCTACACCTTC,CASTWTANYGYTF
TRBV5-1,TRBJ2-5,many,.,TGCGCCAGCAGCTTGGGCGGGACCCAAGAGACCCAGTACTTC,CASSLGGTQETQYF
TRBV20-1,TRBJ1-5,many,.,TGCAGTGCCCGGCTGGGGGGCGTCAATCAGCCCCAGCATTTT,CSARLGGVNQPQHF
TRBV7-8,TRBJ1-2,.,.,TGTGCCAGCAGATTAGACCAGGGAACTAACTATCGCTACACCTTC,CASRLDQGTNYRYTF
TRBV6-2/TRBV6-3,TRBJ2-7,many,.,TGTGCCAGCAGTTACCTTGGCGAGCAGTACTTC,CASSYLGEQYF
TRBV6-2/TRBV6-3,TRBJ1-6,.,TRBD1,TGTGCCAGCAGTTATCTGACAGGGGGCTTCGATTCACACATCCACTTT,CASSYLTGGFDSHIHF
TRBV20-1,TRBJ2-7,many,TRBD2,TGCAGTGCTAGATATGGACTAGCCGGCACCCACGAGCAGTACTTC,CSARYGLAGTHEQYF
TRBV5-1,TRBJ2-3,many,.,TGCGCCAGCAGCTTGGGGAATTCAGATACGCAGTATTTT,CASSLGNSDTQYF
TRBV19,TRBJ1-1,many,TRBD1,TGTGCCAGTAGTCCCGGGACAGGTTGGGCTGACACTGAAGCTTTCTTT,CASSPGTGWADTEAFF
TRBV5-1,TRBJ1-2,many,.,TGCGCCAGCAGCTTCGGCCCCAACTATGGCTACACCTTC,CASSFGPNYGYTF
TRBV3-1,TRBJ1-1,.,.,TGTGCCAGCAGCCAAGATACCGGGTTTGGGACTGAAGCTTTCTTT,CASSQDTGFGTEAFF
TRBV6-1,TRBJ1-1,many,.,TGTGCCAGCGGGGGCCTGAACACTGAAGCTTTCTTT,CASGGLNTEAFF
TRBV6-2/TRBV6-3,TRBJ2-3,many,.,TGTGCCAGCAGGCCCGCTCTATTCCAGGGCACAGATACGCAGTATTTT,CASRPALFQGTDTQYF